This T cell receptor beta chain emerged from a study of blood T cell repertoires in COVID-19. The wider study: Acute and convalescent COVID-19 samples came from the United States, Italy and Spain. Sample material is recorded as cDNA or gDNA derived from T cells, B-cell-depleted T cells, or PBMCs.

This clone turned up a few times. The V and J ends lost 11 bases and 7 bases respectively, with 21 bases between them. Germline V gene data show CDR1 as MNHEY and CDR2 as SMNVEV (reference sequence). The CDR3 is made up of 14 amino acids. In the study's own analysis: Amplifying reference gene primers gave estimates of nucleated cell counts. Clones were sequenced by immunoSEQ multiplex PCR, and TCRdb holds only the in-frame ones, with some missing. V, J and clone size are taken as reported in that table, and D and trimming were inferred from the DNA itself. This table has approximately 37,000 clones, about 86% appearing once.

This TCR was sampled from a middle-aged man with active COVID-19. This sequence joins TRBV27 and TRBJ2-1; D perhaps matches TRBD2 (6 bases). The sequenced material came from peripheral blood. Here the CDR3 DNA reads TGTGCCCGCCGGGCGGGTACGGGGGTAAATGAGCAGTTCTTC. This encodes CARRAGTGVNEQFF.